These 5 T cell receptor beta chains were sequenced from one sample in a study of shared clonotypes between healthy human individuals. Naive CD8 cells lacked CD45RO, underwent positive selection for CCR7 and left out terminally differentiated effector memory CD45RA+ cells. The repertoire was sequenced with immunoSEQ multiplex PCR; TCRdb's copy has only in-frame clones and lacks some. The table records about 2 million clones, less than 95% of them present only once. Specimen: naive CD8+ T cells sorted from blood. The receptors originated from a young man in good health.

The rearrangement links TRBV5-1 to TRBJ2-7; tentatively, D is TRBD2 (6 bases). The V gene lost 4 bases and the J gene lost 2 bases, with 10 bases spanning the gap. The CDR3 length is 13 residues. Germline CDR1 SGHRS, CDR2 YFSETQ. CDR3 loop: CASSPRGTYEQYF. The CDR3, as DNA: TGCGCCAGCAGCCCTCGGGGGACCTACGAGCAGTACTTC.

V gene TRBV19 combines with J gene TRBJ2-7, with TRBD1 matching over 8 bases. Germline CDR1 reads LNHDA; CDR2 reads SQIVND (reference sequence). Trimming at V came to 6 bases and at J to 6 bases, leaving 13 bases not matched to a gene. CDR3 length: 15 residues. CDR3 in DNA: TGTGCCAGTAGCAGATTAGACAGGGGCGGAATCGAGCAGTACTTC. It yields the protein CASSRLDRGGIEQYF.

The rearrangement links TRBV29-1 to TRBJ2-7, with TRBD1 identical over 10 bases. The V gene end was trimmed by 5 bases and the J gene end by 2 bases; junction bases not matched to a gene: 6. The CDR3 contains 14 residues. Looked up from germline, CDR1 is SQVTM and CDR2 is ANQGSEA. CDR3 amino acids: CSVFSGTGAYEQYF. CDR3 nucleotides: TGCAGCGTTTTTTCCGGGACAGGGGCCTACGAGCAGTACTTC.

The chain is built from TRBV6-5 and TRBJ2-7; weak D call: TRBD2 (6 bases). There are 14 residues in the CDR3. The V end lost 6 bases, the J end lost 2 bases, and 14 bases lay between the germline ends. CDR1 and CDR2 (germline): MNHEY, SVGAGI. CDR3 amino acids: CASSPGSPAYEQYF. CDR3 DNA: TGTGCCAGCAGCCCCGGGAGCCCCGCCTACGAGCAGTACTTC.

The chain employs TRBV19 and TRBJ2-2, with D unresolved. This CDR3 has 15 residues. Trimming pared 9 bases from V and 3 bases from J, leaving 17 bases between. CDR1 and CDR2 (germline): LNHDA, SQIVND (reference sequence). CDR3 residues: CASLGLLRDTGELFF. Here the CDR3 DNA reads TGTGCCAGCCTCGGTCTCCTTCGGGACACCGGGGAGCTGTTTTTT.